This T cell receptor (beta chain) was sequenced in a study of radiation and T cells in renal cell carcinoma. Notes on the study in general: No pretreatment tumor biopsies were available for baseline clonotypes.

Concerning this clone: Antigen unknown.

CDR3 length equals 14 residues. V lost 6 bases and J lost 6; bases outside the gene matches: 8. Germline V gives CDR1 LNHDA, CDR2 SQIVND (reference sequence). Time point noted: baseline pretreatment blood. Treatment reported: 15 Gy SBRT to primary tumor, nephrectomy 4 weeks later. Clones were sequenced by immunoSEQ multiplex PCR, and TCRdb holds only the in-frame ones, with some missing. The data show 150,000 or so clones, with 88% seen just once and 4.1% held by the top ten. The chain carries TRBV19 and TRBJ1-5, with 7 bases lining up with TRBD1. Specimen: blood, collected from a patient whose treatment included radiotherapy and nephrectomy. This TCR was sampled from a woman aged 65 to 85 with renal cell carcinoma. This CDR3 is CASSQGQLSQPQHF. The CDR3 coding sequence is TGTGCCAGTAGCCAGGGACAGCTGAGTCAGCCCCAGCATTTT. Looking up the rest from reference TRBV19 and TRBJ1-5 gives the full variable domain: DGGITQSPKYLFRKEGQNVTLSCEQNLNHDAMYWYRQDPGQGLRLIYYSQIVNDFQKGDIAEGYSVSREKKESFPLTVTSAQKNPTAFYLCASSQGQLSQPQHFGDGTRLSIL.